This T cell receptor beta chain was sequenced in a study of blood T cell repertoires in COVID-19. Study-level background: Sites across the United States, Italy and Spain contributed samples from acute and convalescent COVID-19. T cells, B-cell-depleted T cells, or PBMCs provided the cDNA or gDNA that served as material.

Study processing details: Amplification from reference gene primers served as the basis for estimated nucleated cell counts. Sequenced by immunoSEQ multiplex PCR; TCRdb stores in-frame clones only, minus some. V, J and clone size derive from that table, while D and trimming were established from the DNA sequence. The table shows some 250,000 clones, with over 65% occurring only once. V gave up 5 bases and J gave up 4 bases; unmatched junction bases: 9. The germline CDR1 and CDR2 sequences are PRHDT and FYEKMQ (reference sequence). The CDR3 runs 16 residues. Source material: peripheral blood. The clonotype originates from a woman older than 75 with acute or convalescent COVID-19. V is TRBV13 and J is TRBJ2-4; 9 bases align to TRBD2. Here the CDR3 DNA reads TGTGCCAGCAGCCTATTGGGCGGGGGGGCGAAAAACATTCAGTACTTC. As protein: CASSLLGGGAKNIQYF.